Listed below are T cell receptor beta chains from one sample, sequenced in a study of T cells after posttransplantation cyclophosphamide. TCRdb keeps only in-frame clones here, not all; method: immunoSEQ multiplex PCR. The table includes 18,000 or so clones, 70% to 90% detected once. Sequencing was done on a sample of memory CD4+ T cells sorted from blood. All receptors come from a man under 40 in good health and a related stem cell transplant donor. Both conserved end residues are part of each CDR3. Fields, in order: clone size, V gene, D gene, J gene, CDR3 protein, CDR3 DNA. D genes are given only for firm matches. Clone sizes are given selectively: once, few, many, or a class where the clone is expanded.

clone_size: -
v_call: TRBV28
d_call: -
j_call: TRBJ2-1
cdr3_aa: CASSFKNEQFF
cdr3_nt: TGTGCCAGCAGTTTTAAAAATGAGCAGTTCTTC

clone_size: -
v_call: TRBV28
d_call: -
j_call: TRBJ2-7
cdr3_aa: CASSLGRGGYEQYF
cdr3_nt: TGTGCCAGCAGTTTAGGCAGGGGAGGGTACGAGCAGTACTTC

clone_size: -
v_call: TRBV20-1
d_call: -
j_call: TRBJ1-3
cdr3_aa: CSASHRNTIYF
cdr3_nt: TGCAGTGCTAGTCACCGGAACACCATATATTTT

clone_size: -
v_call: TRBV7-9
d_call: -
j_call: TRBJ2-2
cdr3_aa: CASSYTTGELFF
cdr3_nt: TGTGCCAGCAGCTATACAACCGGGGAGCTGTTTTTT

clone_size: few
v_call: TRBV9
d_call: -
j_call: TRBJ2-3
cdr3_aa: CASSLRGGPSTDTQYF
cdr3_nt: TGTGCCAGCAGCCTTCGCGGGGGCCCAAGCACAGATACGCAGTATTTT

clone_size: -
v_call: TRBV7-9
d_call: -
j_call: TRBJ1-2
cdr3_aa: CASSLEGRAYGYTF
cdr3_nt: TGTGCCAGCAGCTTAGAGGGCAGGGCCTATGGCTACACCTTC

clone_size: -
v_call: TRBV11-2
d_call: -
j_call: TRBJ1-6
cdr3_aa: CASSEGVSTLHF
cdr3_nt: TGTGCCAGCAGCGAGGGGGTTTCGACCCTCCACTTT

clone_size: -
v_call: TRBV7-3
d_call: TRBD1
j_call: TRBJ1-2
cdr3_aa: CASSLTGAGGEEGYGYTF
cdr3_nt: TGTGCCAGCAGCTTAACGGGGGCAGGGGGCGAGGAAGGCTATGGCTACACCTTC

clone_size: -
v_call: TRBV28
d_call: -
j_call: TRBJ1-1
cdr3_aa: CASRSGVEAFF
cdr3_nt: TGTGCCAGCAGATCAGGGGTAGAGGCTTTCTTT

clone_size: -
v_call: TRBV7-2
d_call: TRBD1
j_call: TRBJ2-7
cdr3_aa: CASSLRQGADEQYF
cdr3_nt: TGTGCCAGCAGCTTACGACAGGGGGCTGACGAGCAGTACTTC

clone_size: -
v_call: TRBV19
d_call: -
j_call: TRBJ2-1
cdr3_aa: CASSSRDFGDNEQFF
cdr3_nt: TGTGCCAGTAGTTCCCGGGACTTCGGTGACAATGAGCAGTTCTTC

clone_size: few
v_call: TRBV7-9
d_call: -
j_call: TRBJ1-1
cdr3_aa: CASSLVRQMNTEAFF
cdr3_nt: TGTGCCAGCAGCTTAGTACGTCAGATGAACACTGAAGCTTTCTTT

clone_size: -
v_call: TRBV7-3
d_call: -
j_call: TRBJ2-7
cdr3_aa: CASSLSGGHYEQYF
cdr3_nt: TGTGCCAGCAGCTTAAGCGGGGGCCATTACGAGCAGTACTTC

clone_size: -
v_call: TRBV7-9
d_call: -
j_call: TRBJ1-2
cdr3_aa: CASSVDRIYTF
cdr3_nt: TGTGCCAGCAGCGTCGACAGGATTTACACCTTC

clone_size: -
v_call: TRBV7-2
d_call: -
j_call: TRBJ1-2
cdr3_aa: CASSSPRVPYGYTF
cdr3_nt: TGTGCCAGCAGCTCCCCCAGGGTTCCCTATGGCTACACCTTC

clone_size: -
v_call: TRBV5-1
d_call: TRBD2
j_call: TRBJ2-3
cdr3_aa: CASSGASGGVSTDTQYF
cdr3_nt: TGCGCCAGCAGCGGGGCTAGCGGGGGCGTCAGCACAGATACGCAGTATTTT